This passage covers 2 T cell receptor beta chains from one sample sequenced in a study of CD8+ T cells in alopecia areata. The treatment here: oral pan-JAK inhibitor, 5-10 mg twice daily. The sequencing template was cDNA reverse transcribed from extracted RNA. The method was immunoSEQ multiplex PCR; TCRdb's version includes in-frame clones alone and lacks a portion of them. The sample includes about 210,000 clones, more than 45% seen only once; the top ten take about 1.4%. Sequences were derived from CD4+ T cells sorted from blood, sampled at week 4, from a patient treated with tofacitinib. The receptors come from a human donor with alopecia areata.

This clone was counted only a few times. V usage is TRBV7-9 and J usage is TRBJ1-2; 8 bases align to TRBD1. This CDR3 contains 15 residues. CDR1 and CDR2 (germline): SEHNR, FQNEAQ (reference sequence). Trimming took 5 bases from V and 2 from J; bases not matched to a gene: 7. The chain's CDR3 is CASSIGQGRNYGYTF. The CDR3 coding sequence is TGTGCCAGCAGCATTGGACAGGGCCGCAACTATGGCTACACCTTC.

This clone appeared once. The rearrangement links TRBV5-6 to TRBJ2-7, with D possibly being TRBD1 or TRBD2 (5 bases each). Trimming took off 0 bases at V and 2 bases at J, with 9 bases between the two ends. The germline gives CDR1 SGHDT, CDR2 YYEEEE. The CDR3 runs 14 residues. DNA of the CDR3: TGTGCCAGCAGCTTGGGTCCGGGGCCCTACGAGCAGTACTTC. Translated, it gives CASSLGPGPYEQYF. The entire variable domain, with the rest obtained from reference TRBV5-6 and TRBJ2-7, is as follows: DAGVTQSPTHLIKTRGQQVTLRCSPKSGHDTVSWYQQALGQGPQFIFQYYEEEERQRGNFPDRFSGHQFPNYSSELNVNALLLGDSALYLCASSLGPGPYEQYFGPGTRLTVT.